This TCR beta chain was recorded in a study of control samples from healthy donors and cancer patients. This CDR3 is built from 13 residues. Trimming took 1 base from V and 1 from J, leaving 5 bases between them. This table comes from immunoSEQ multiplex PCR, and its TCRdb copy is limited to in-frame clones, with some not included. The table includes 110,000 or so clones, roughly 89% detected once. The J gene is TRBJ2-7, the V gene TRBV12-3 or TRBV12-4; D unresolved. Sequencing was carried out using blood. This TCR was recovered from a man under 40 in good health. In DNA form, the CDR3 reads TGTGCCAGCAGTTTAGGTCTATCCTACGAGCAGTACGTC. This gives the protein CASSLGLSYEQYV.